A selection of T cell receptor beta chains follows, all from one sample in a study of human T cells and chemical hapten exposure. TCRdb passed the RACE reads through MiXCR, listing each CDR3 protein once. The sample comprises roughly 48,000 distinct CDR3 sequences, about 10% of which are singletons, and roughly 1.8% rests with the top ten. The sequences come from whole blood, collected in connection with sensitization to the hapten diphenylcyclopropenone (DPC). The receptor source for this set is a woman in her 40s with alopecia areata. Some clones in this sample may be carry-over from other donors' samples. The CDR3 runs from the conserved cysteine through the conserved F or W. D genes are given only for firm matches. Some rows mark clone size as missing; the rest say once, few, many or name a class of expanded clone.

V gene: TRBV7-8; D gene: TRBD2; J gene: TRBJ2-5; clone size: few; CDR3 DNA: TGTGCCAGCAGCCCCCCGGGACTACCAGCCCAAGAGACCCAGTACTTC; CDR3 protein: CASSPPGLPAQETQYF
V gene: TRBV12-3/TRBV12-4; D gene: TRBD1; J gene: TRBJ1-5; clone size: once; CDR3 DNA: TGTGCCAGCAGTCCCGGGACAGGGGACGATCAGCCCCAGCATTTT; CDR3 protein: CASSPGTGDDQPQHF
V gene: TRBV9; D gene: NA; J gene: TRBJ2-1; clone size: once; CDR3 DNA: TGTGCCAGCAGCGTAGCCGACTACAATGAGCAGTTCTTC; CDR3 protein: CASSVADYNEQFF
V gene: TRBV7-6; D gene: TRBD2; J gene: TRBJ2-7; clone size: NA; CDR3 DNA: TGTGCCAGCAGCAACACCGCCGGGACTAGGGGCGAGCAGTACTTC; CDR3 protein: CASSNTAGTRGEQYF
V gene: TRBV7-2; D gene: NA; J gene: TRBJ2-1; clone size: few; CDR3 DNA: TGTGCCAGCAGCTTTCCAGGCAATGAGCAGTTCTTC; CDR3 protein: CASSFPGNEQFF
V gene: TRBV5-1; D gene: NA; J gene: TRBJ1-1; clone size: NA; CDR3 DNA: TGCGCCAGCAGAGGGGGAGGAAGTACGAACACTGAAGCTTTCTTT; CDR3 protein: CASRGGGSTNTEAFF
V gene: TRBV15; D gene: NA; J gene: TRBJ1-5; clone size: NA; CDR3 DNA: TGTGCCACCAGCCGCACCCGGACAATTCAGCCCCAGCATTTT; CDR3 protein: CATSRTRTIQPQHF
V gene: TRBV7-2; D gene: NA; J gene: TRBJ1-3; clone size: many; CDR3 DNA: TGTGCCAGCAGCCCCGCAGCATTCTCTGGAAACACCATATATTTT; CDR3 protein: CASSPAAFSGNTIYF
V gene: TRBV9; D gene: NA; J gene: TRBJ2-7; clone size: many; CDR3 DNA: TGTGCCAGCAGCGTAGAAGGGTTCGGTCCCTACGAGCAGTACTTC; CDR3 protein: CASSVEGFGPYEQYF
V gene: TRBV20-1; D gene: TRBD1; J gene: TRBJ1-5; clone size: many; CDR3 DNA: TGCAGTGCAACCGGACAGGGGGATCAGCCCCAGCATTTT; CDR3 protein: CSATGQGDQPQHF
V gene: TRBV10-2; D gene: NA; J gene: TRBJ1-1; clone size: many; CDR3 DNA: TGCGCCAGCGGCGTACAGGTGAACACTGAAGCTTTCTTT; CDR3 protein: CASGVQVNTEAFF
V gene: TRBV6-2/TRBV6-3; D gene: NA; J gene: TRBJ1-5; clone size: few; CDR3 DNA: TGTGCCAGCAGTTCGACCTACAGGGCTCAGCCCCAGCATTTT; CDR3 protein: CASSSTYRAQPQHF